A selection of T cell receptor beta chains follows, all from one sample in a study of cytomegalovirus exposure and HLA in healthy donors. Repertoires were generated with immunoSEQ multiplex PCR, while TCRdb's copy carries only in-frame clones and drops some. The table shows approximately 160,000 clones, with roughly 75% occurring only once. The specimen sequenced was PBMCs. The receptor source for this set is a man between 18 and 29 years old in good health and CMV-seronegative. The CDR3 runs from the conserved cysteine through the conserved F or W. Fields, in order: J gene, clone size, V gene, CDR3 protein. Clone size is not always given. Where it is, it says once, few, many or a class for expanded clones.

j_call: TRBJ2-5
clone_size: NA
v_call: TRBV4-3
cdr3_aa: CASSPELAGEGGQETQYF

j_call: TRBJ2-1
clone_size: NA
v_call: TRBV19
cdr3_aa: CASSIGPGQGIWEQFF

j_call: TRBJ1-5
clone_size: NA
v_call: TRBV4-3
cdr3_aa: CANSLGQGVQPQHF

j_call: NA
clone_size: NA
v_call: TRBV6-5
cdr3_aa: CASSYSGVAGVYEQYF

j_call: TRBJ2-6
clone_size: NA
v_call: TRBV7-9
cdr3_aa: CASSDYGQNNVLTF

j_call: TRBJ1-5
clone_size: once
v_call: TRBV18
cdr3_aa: CASKDREDQPQHF

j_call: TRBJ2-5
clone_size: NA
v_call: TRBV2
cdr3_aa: CASSRAGGLLETQYF

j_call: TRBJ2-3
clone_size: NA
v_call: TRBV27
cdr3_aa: CASSDGSSGSGTQYF

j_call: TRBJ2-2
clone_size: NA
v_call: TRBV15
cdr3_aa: CATSRASGQGTGELFF

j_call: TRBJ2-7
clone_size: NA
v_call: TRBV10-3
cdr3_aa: CAISAGGAYEQYF

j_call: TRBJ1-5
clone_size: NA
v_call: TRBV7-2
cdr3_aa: CASSLAGGKQGQPQHF

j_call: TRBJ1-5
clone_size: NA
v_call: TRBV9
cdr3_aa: CASSVGQGAGQPQHF

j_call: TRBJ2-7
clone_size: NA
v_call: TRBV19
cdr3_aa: CASSIGGTGGYEQYF

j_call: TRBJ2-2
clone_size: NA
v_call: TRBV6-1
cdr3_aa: CASSEPRGETGELFF

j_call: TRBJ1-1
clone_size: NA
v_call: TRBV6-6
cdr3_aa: CASSYGQGQGGTEAFF

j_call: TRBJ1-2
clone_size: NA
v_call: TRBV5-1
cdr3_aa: CASSETGDRYDYTF

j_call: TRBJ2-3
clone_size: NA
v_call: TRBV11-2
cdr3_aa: CASSLSGQGTDTQYF

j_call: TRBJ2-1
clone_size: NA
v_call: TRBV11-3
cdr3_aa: CASSPTSGRPYNEQFF

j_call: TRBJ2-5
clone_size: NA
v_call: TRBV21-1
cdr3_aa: CASSPRTSGGLGTQYF

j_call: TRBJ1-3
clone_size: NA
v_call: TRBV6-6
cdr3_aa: CASSYGAIRNTIYF

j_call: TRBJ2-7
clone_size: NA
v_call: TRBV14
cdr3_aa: CASSQSGDEQYF

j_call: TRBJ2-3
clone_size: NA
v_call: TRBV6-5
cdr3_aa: CASSYFRRGDTQYF

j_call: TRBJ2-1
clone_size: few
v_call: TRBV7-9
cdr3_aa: CASSSDRSVGNEQFF

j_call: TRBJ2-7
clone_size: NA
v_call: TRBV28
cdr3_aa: CASSLPGRGEQYF

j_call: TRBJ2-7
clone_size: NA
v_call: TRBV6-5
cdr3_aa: CASSYSRGTYEQYF

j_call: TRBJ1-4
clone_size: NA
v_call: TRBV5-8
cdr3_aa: CASSLQVNGEKLFF

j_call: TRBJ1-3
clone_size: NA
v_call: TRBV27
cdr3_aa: CASSPRDRRPFTGNTIYF

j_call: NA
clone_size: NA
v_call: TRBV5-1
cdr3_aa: CASSLRDSWSYEQYF

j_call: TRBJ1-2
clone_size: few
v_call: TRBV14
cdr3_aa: CASSQVRGNYGYTF

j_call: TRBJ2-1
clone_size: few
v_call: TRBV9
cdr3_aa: CASSVGLAAEQFF

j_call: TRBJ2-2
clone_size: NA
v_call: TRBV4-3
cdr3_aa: CASSQGGGGELFF

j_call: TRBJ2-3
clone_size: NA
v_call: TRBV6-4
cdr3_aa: CASSERDTDTQYF

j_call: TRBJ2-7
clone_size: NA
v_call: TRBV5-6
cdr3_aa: CASSFSGQPYEQYF

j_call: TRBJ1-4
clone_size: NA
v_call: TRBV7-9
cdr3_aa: CASSPRSQGIEEKLFF

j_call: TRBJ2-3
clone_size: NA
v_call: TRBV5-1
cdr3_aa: CASSLARQGRDTQYF

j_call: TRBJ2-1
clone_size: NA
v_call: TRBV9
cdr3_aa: CASSGAGGANEQFF

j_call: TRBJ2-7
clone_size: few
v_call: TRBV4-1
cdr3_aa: CASSQMEGAAYEQYF

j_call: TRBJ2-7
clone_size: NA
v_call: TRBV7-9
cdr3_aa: CASSPGQGAVFLEQYF

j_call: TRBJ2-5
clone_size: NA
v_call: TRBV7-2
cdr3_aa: CASWGASGMIQETQYF

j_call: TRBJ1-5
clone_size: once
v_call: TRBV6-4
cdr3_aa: CASSASPNQPQHF

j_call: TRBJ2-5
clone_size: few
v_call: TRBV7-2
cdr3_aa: CASSLEGGRAGDQETQYF

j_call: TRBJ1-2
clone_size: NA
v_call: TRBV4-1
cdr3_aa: CASSQVLSANYGYTF

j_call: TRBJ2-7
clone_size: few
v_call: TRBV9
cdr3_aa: CASSPRGLAGLSDYEQYF

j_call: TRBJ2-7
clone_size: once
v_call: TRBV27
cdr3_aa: CASSYGTGTYEQYF

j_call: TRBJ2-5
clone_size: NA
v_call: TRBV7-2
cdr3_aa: CASSVGYTGETQYF

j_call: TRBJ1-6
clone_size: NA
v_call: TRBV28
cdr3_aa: CASSFRGGGGSPLHF

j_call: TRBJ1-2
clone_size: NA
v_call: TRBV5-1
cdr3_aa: CASSLVPGDDSGYTF

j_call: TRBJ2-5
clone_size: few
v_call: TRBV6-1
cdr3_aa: CASSVGDSTGSGETQYF

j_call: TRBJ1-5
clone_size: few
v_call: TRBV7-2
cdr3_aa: CASKKQGLDQPQHF

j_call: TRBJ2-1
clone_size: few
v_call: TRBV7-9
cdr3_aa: CASSLAAGGNEQFF

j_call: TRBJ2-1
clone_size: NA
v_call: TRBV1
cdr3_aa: CTSSQDPSGMPYNEQFF

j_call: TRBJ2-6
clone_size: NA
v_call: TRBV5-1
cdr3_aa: CASRDSLSGANVLTF

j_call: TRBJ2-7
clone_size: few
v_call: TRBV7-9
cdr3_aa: CASSLESQGGYEQYF

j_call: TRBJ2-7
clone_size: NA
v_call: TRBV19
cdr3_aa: CASSIVGTGNYEQYF

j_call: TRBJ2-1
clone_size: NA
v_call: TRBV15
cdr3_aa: CATFWAGVGNEQFF

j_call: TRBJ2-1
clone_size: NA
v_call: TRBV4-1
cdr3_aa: CASSRSGSNEQFF

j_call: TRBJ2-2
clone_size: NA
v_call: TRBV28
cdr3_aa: CASRLLTRGELFF

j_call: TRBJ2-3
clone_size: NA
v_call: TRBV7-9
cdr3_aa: CSSSPGTSFSSTDTQYF

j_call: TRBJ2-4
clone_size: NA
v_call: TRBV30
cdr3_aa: CAWSTSGAIQYF